This T cell receptor beta chain came from a study of vaccination and CD4 T cells after COVID-19. About the research overall: Between diagnosis and the drawing of post-COVID samples lay a median around 98 days (range 35 to 161). Typically, post-vaccine samples were obtained a median about 70 days after dose two, within a range of 14 to 241.

Per germline, CDR1 SQVTM and CDR2 ANQGSEA. The CDR3 length is 13 residues. The junction had 7 bases not matched to a gene; V was cut back by 6 bases and J by 7 bases. Points on this clonotype: Antigen specificity is unknown.

Noted treatment: roughly ten-day PBMC culture with coronavirus spike peptide pools or control peptides (ViraFEST assay). Once obtained from cultured CD4+ T cells, the DNA was sequenced using the Oncomine TCR Beta short-read assay. The genomic DNA was obtained from cultured CD4+ T cells by extraction with the QIAamp micro DNA kit. TCRdb recomputed calls from the PCR reads with MiXCR, one row per CDR3 protein. This sample has some 22,000 distinct CDR3 sequences, with about 59% found just once. Regarding the study as a whole: There were relatively few convalescent patients studied, and there were no early post-infection timepoints.

The sequences come from CD4+ T cells from blood, cultured in vitro, collected before SARS-CoV-2 vaccination. The sequence was collected from a human donor who received a COVID-19 vaccine. This chain connects TRBV29-1 to TRBJ2-2, with 8 bases lining up with TRBD1. The CDR3 protein is CSVRRGLDGELFF. The CDR3 region has the DNA TGCAGCGTCCGCAGGGGGCTTGACGGGGAGCTGTTTTTT.